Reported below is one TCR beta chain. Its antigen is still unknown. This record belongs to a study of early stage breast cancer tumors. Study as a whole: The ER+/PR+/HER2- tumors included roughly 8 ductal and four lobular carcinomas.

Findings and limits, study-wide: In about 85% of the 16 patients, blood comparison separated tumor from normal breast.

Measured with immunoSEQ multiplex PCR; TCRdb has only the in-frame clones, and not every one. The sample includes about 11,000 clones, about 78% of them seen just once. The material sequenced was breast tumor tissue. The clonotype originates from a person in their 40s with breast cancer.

CDR3 nucleotide sequence: TGTGCCAGTAGACAGAACACTGAAGCTTTCTTT. Amino acid sequence: CASRQNTEAFF. The rearrangement uses TRBV19 and TRBJ1-1; D call uncertain. The length of the CDR3 is 11 residues. Trimming cost V 6 bases and J 1 base, with 3 bases left between them. From germline, CDR1 is LNHDA and CDR2 SQIVND (reference sequence).